The 8 T cell receptor beta chains in this list originate from one sample, sequenced in a study of vaccination effects on CD4 cells after COVID-19. Before sequencing, viral peptide pools were used by the ViraFEST assay to expand antigen-specific CD4+ T cells. The authors isolated CD4+ T cells after 10 days of culture. It was between March and December 2020 that the person had a SARS-CoV-2 infection confirmed by PCR. What these receptors recognize is not known. Libraries were prepared by immunoSEQ multiplex PCR; TCRdb keeps only in-frame clonotypes and omits some of them. The sample carries about 45,000 clones, approximately 77% recorded once. The specimen comprised CD4+ T cells from PBMCs cultured with a peptide pool, sampled before COVID-19 vaccination. The receptors come from a human donor who had a prior SARS-CoV-2 infection.

This chain joins TRBV29-1 and TRBJ2-1; the D gene is possibly TRBD1 (7 bases). Trimming left V 4 bases short and J 4 bases short, with 17 bases between. From germline, CDR1 is SQVTM and CDR2 ANQGSEA. The CDR3 is 15 residues long. DNA of the CDR3: TGCAGCGTTGGGTGGTGGGCAGGGGGGTACAATGAGCAGTTCTTC. This sequence encodes CSVGWWAGGYNEQFF.

The J gene is TRBJ1-6, the V gene TRBV2; D is perhaps TRBD1 (5 bases). Germline values: CDR1 SNHLY, CDR2 FYNNEI. This CDR3 comprises 15 residues. The V end was cut by 6 bases, the J end by 7 bases, with 16 bases between. Written as DNA, the CDR3 is TGTGCCAGCAGGCTCGACGGGGGAGGCAATTCACCCCTCCACTTT. Translated: CASRLDGGGNSPLHF.

This sequence joins TRBV28 and TRBJ1-2; no clear D. Trimming cost V 3 bases and J 2 bases, with 7 bases left between them. Germline CDR1 and CDR2: MDHEN and SYDVKM. This CDR3 comprises 13 residues. The CDR3 coding sequence is TGTGCCAGCAGTTTTACGGACAACTATGGCTACACCTTC. This codes for CASSFTDNYGYTF.

This clone was seen just once. V usage is TRBV9 and J usage is TRBJ1-6; D perhaps matches TRBD1 (6 bases). This CDR3 comprises 16 residues. Trimming pared 3 bases from V and 7 bases from J, leaving 17 bases between. Germline V gene sequence: CDR1 SGDLS, CDR2 YYNGEE. The CDR3 is CASSAGGGASNSPLHF. As DNA, the CDR3 is TGTGCCAGCAGCGCCGGAGGGGGGGCCTCCAATTCACCCCTCCACTTT. Full variable domain (outside the CDR3, taken from reference TRBV9 and TRBJ1-6): DSGVTQTPKHLITATGQRVTLRCSPRSGDLSVYWYQQSLDQGLQFLIQYYNGEERAKGNILERFSAQQFPDLHSELNLSSLELGDSALYFCASSAGGGASNSPLHFGNGTRLTVT.

The V call is TRBV12-5, the J call TRBJ2-7, with D perhaps assigned TRBD1 or TRBD2 (5 bases each). V lost 0 bases and J 7 bases, leaving 10 bases between the germline ends. CDR3 length equals 13 residues. CDR1 is LGHNT and CDR2 is FRNRAP in the germline V gene. CDR3 coding DNA: TGTGCTAGTGGTTTGGTACAAGGGACGGAGCAGTACTTC. Encoded protein: CASGLVQGTEQYF.

The V call is TRBV5-1, the J call TRBJ2-3, with D possibly called TRBD1 or TRBD2 (5 bases each). V gave up 7 bases and J gave up 2 bases, with 17 bases separating them. The CDR3 consists of 15 residues. Germline CDR1 is SGHRS and CDR2 is YFSETQ. The CDR3 loop is CASCPRAGATDTQYF. CDR3 nucleotides: TGCGCCAGCTGCCCGAGGGCTGGGGCCACAGATACGCAGTATTTT.

The chain employs TRBV30 and TRBJ1-4, with TRBD1 as a possible D gene (5 bases). Germline V lookup: CDR1 GTSNPN, CDR2 SVGIG (reference sequence). The length of the CDR3 is 19 residues. Trimming cost V 3 bases and J 8 bases, with 31 bases left between them. CDR3 DNA sequence: TGTGCCTGGAGGGCCCTTCTAGCAGGGCGAGAGCCACTCCGCGAAAAACTGTTTTTT. Translated: CAWRALLAGREPLREKLFF. Complete variable domain (other parts from reference TRBV30 and TRBJ1-4): SQTIHQWPATLVQPVGSPLSLECTVEGTSNPNLYWYRQAAGRGLQLLFYSVGIGQISSEVPQNLSASRPQDRQFILSSKKLLLSDSGFYLCAWRALLAGREPLREKLFFGSGTQLSVL.

The genes are TRBV2 and TRBJ2-1; 9 bases agree with TRBD2. CDR1 is SNHLY and CDR2 is FYNNEI in the germline V gene. This CDR3 has 16 amino acids. V trimming: 5 bases; J trimming: 2 bases; junction bases outside the gene matches: 7. CDR3 amino acids: CASSPLAGVAYNEQFF. The DNA of the CDR3 is TGTGCCAGCAGTCCCTTAGCGGGAGTGGCCTACAATGAGCAGTTCTTC.